This T cell receptor beta chain appears in the sequencing data of a study of blood T cell repertoires in COVID-19. CDR1 is MNHEY, CDR2 SVGAGI, per germline. The CDR3 is 15 amino acids. V lost 7 bases, J lost 4 bases, and 17 bases lay in between. Authors' data handling: Using reference gene primer amplification, nucleated cell counts were estimated. Here immunoSEQ multiplex PCR was the method, and the copy in TCRdb shows in-frame clones only, minus some. V and J calls and clone size are copied from that table; D and trimming were computed from the DNA. The repertoire includes 150,000 to 200,000 clones, approximately 90% of them detected once, and approximately 4% sits in the top ten.

The chain recombines TRBV6-5 with TRBJ1-5; D call uncertain. What was sequenced was peripheral blood. This TCR derives from a man aged 18-30 years with active or convalescent COVID-19. The CDR3 spells CASTQATSLNQPQHF. In DNA, the CDR3 is TGTGCCAGCACTCAGGCCACATCGTTAAATCAGCCCCAGCATTTT.